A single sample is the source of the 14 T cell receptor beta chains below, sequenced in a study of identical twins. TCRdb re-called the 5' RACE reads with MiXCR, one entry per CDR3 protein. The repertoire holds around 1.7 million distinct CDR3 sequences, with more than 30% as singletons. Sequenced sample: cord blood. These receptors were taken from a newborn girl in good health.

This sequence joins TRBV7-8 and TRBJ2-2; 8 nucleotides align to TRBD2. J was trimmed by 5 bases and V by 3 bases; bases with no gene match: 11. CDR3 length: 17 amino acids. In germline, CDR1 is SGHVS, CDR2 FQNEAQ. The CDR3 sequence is CASSFFSAGTSTGELFF. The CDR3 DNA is TGTGCCAGCAGCTTTTTTTCGGCCGGGACTAGTACCGGGGAGCTGTTTTTT.

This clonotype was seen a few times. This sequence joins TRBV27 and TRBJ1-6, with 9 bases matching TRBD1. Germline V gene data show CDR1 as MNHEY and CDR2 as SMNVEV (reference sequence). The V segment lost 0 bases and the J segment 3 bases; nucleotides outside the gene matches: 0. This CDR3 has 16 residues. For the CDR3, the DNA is TGTGCCAGCAGTTTATCGACAGGGGGCTATAATTCACCCCTCCACTTT. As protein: CASSLSTGGYNSPLHF.

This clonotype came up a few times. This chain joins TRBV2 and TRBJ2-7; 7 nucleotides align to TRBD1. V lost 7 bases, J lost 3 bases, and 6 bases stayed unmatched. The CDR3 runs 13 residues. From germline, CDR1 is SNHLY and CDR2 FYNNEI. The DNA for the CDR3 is TGTGCCAGCAACCCCAGGGGGTTCTACGAGCAGTACTTC. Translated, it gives CASNPRGFYEQYF.

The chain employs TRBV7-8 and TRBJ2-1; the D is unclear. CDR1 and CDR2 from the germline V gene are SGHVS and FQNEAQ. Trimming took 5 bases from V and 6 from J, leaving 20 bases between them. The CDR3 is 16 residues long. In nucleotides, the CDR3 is TGTGCCAGCAGCCTACCAGACCCTCTACCGGCCAATGAGCAGTTCTTC. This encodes CASSLPDPLPANEQFF.

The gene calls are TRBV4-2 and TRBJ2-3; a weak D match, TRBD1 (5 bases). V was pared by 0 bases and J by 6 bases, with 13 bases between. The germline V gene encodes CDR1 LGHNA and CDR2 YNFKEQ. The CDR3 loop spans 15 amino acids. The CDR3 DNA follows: TGTGCCAGCAGCCAAGAAGCGATTGGGGCGGATACGCAGTATTTT. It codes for CASSQEAIGADTQYF.

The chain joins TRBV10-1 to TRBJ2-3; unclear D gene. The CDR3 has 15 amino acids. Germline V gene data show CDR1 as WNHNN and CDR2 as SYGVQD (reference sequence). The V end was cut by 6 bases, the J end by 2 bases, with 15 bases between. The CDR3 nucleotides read TGCGCCAGCAGCGCGAGCCGGACCCCCACAGATACGCAGTATTTT. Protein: CASSASRTPTDTQYF.

The CDR3 DNA follows: TGTGCCAGCAGTTTGGTAGGGAGACTAGCGGGAGTGAATGAGCAGTACTTC. Translating it yields CASSLVGRLAGVNEQYF. This chain connects TRBV28 to TRBJ2-5, with TRBD2 matching 12 bases. The ends lost 3 bases at V and 11 bases at J; junction bases unmatched: 16. CDR3 length: 17 amino acids. CDR1 is MDHEN, CDR2 SYDVKM, per germline.

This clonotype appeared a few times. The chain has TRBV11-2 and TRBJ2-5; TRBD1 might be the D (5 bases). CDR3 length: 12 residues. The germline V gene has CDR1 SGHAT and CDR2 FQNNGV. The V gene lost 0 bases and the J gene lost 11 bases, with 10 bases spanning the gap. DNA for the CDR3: TGTGCCAGCAGCTTAGACAGGGATGGACAGTACTTC. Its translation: CASSLDRDGQYF.

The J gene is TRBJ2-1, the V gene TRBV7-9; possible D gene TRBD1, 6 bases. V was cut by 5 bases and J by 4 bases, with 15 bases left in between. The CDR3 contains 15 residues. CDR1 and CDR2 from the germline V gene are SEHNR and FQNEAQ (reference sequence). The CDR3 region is CASSHSPTGYNEQFF. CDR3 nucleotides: TGTGCCAGCAGCCACAGCCCTACAGGGTACAATGAGCAGTTCTTC. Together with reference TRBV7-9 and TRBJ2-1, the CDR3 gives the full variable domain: DTGVSQNPRHKITKRGQNVTFRCDPISEHNRLYWYRQTLGQGPEFLTYFQNEAQLEKSRLLSDRFSAERPKGSFSTLEIQRTEQGDSAMYLCASSHSPTGYNEQFFGPGTRLTVL.

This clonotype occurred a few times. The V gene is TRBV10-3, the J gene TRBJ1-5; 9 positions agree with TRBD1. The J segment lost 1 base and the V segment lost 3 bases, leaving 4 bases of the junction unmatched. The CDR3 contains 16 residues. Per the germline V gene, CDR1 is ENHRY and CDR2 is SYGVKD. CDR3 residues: CAISDWTGVSNQPQHF. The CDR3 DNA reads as TGTGCCATCAGTGACTGGACAGGGGTGAGCAATCAGCCCCAGCATTTT.

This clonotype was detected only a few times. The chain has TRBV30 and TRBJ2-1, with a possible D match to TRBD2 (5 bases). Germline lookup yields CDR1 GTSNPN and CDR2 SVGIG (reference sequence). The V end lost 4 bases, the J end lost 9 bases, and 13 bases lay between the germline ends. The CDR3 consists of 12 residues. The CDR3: CAWKLQRGEQFF. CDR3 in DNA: TGTGCCTGGAAGTTGCAACGGGGTGAGCAGTTCTTC.

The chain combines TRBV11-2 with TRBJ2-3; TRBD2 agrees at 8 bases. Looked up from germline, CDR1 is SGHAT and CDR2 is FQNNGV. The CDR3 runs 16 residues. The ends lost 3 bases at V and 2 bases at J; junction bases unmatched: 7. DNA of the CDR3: TGTGCCAGCAGCTTGACCAAACTAGCGGACACAGATACGCAGTATTTT. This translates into CASSLTKLADTDTQYF.

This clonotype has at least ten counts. CDR3 sequence reads: CASSFDQGTQYF. The CDR3 DNA is TGCGCCAGCAGCTTCGATCAGGGTACGCAGTATTTT. The chain carries TRBV5-1 and TRBJ2-3; the D gene is possibly TRBD1 (5 bases). CDR1 and CDR2 from the germline V gene are SGHRS and YFSETQ. CDR3 size: 12 residues. The V and J ends lost 2 bases and 8 bases respectively, with 9 bases between them.

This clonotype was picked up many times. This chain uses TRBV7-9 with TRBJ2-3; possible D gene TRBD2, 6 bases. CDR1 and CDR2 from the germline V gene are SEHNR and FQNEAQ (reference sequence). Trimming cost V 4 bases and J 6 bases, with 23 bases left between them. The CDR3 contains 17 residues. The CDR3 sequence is CASSWGILGPGVDTQYF. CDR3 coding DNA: TGTGCCAGCAGCTGGGGTATTCTAGGCCCGGGAGTTGATACGCAGTATTTT. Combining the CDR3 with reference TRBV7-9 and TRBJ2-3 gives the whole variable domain DTGVSQNPRHKITKRGQNVTFRCDPISEHNRLYWYRQTLGQGPEFLTYFQNEAQLEKSRLLSDRFSAERPKGSFSTLEIQRTEQGDSAMYLCASSWGILGPGVDTQYFGPGTRLTVL.